The clone carrying this TCR beta chain was counted only a few times. Its target is not known. V was cut by 1 base and J by 4 bases, with 8 bases left in between. This CDR3 is 13 amino acids long. Germline CDR1 is SGHAT and CDR2 is FQNNGV. This entry belongs to a study of T cell responses to AZD1222 COVID-19 vaccine. Findings and caveats of the study: CD4 TCRs covered the whole spike, strongest at regions 160-218 and 743-854. Seropositive at baseline were only a handful of AZD1222 recipients.

The assay was immunoSEQ multiplex PCR, and TCRdb's table has in-frame clones only and misses some. The sample lists 150,000 to 200,000 clones, roughly 92% occurring once. The sample here was peripheral blood, taken 28 days after the second AZD1222 dose. The sequence was collected from an adult who received the AZD1222 COVID-19 vaccine. The chain uses TRBV11-2 and TRBJ2-7; D ambiguous. In nucleotides, the CDR3 is TGTGCCAGCAGCTTAGGGCTCCGATACGAGCAGTACTTC. It translates to CASSLGLRYEQYF. The whole variable domain, remainder taken from reference TRBV11-2 and TRBJ2-7, is EAGVAQSPRYKIIEKRQSVAFWCNPISGHATLYWYQQILGQGPKLLIQFQNNGVVDDSQLPKDRFSAERLKGVDSTLKIQPAKLEDSAVYLCASSLGLRYEQYFGPGTRLTVT.